The clone carrying this TCR beta chain has only a few counts. Trimming stripped 6 bases from V and 6 bases from J, with 17 bases between. The CDR3 contains 15 residues. Germline V CDR1 and CDR2: MDHEN, SYDVKM. The primer mix had 52 TRBV and 13 TRBJ primers. Clones were read by immunoSEQ multiplex PCR, and TCRdb kept only the in-frame ones, dropping some. This table has 2,000 to 2,500 clones, 67% appearing once. This sample stems from a study of regulatory T cells. All CD3G-deficient patients showed autoimmunity, more severe in two. Specimen: CD8+ T cells sorted from blood. The rearrangement uses TRBV28 and TRBJ2-2, with D unresolved. The source of this sequence is a person aged 30 to 40 with CD3G deficiency. The CDR3 region has the DNA TGTGCCAGCAGCTCTATGGGCACAAGGGCCGGGGAGCTGTTTTTT. Amino acids: CASSSMGTRAGELFF.